A selection of T cell receptor beta chains follows, all from one sample in a study of blood T cell repertoires in COVID-19. Assay used: immunoSEQ multiplex PCR; TCRdb lists only in-frame clones, some missing. The sample has 200,000 to 250,000 clones; approximately 89% are singletons. Sequences were obtained from PBMCs or T cells enriched from blood (not recorded which). The origin of the receptors is a woman aged 25 to 39 who had been exposed to COVID-19. CDR3s include the opening cysteine and the closing phenylalanine or tryptophan. D genes are given only for firm matches. Size tells how often a clone was seen (once, few, many) or the class of an expanded clone, and some rows leave it out.

abundance: .
j_gene: TRBJ2-3
d_gene: .
v_gene: TRBV10-1
CDR3nt: TGCGCCAGCAGTGAGTCGGTAGACGGGACTAGCACAGATACGCAGTATTTT
CDR3aa: CASSESVDGTSTDTQYF

abundance: .
j_gene: TRBJ1-5
d_gene: .
v_gene: TRBV28
CDR3nt: TGTGCCAGCAGCTCGACAGGCCGCAATCAGCCCCAGCATTTT
CDR3aa: CASSSTGRNQPQHF

abundance: .
j_gene: TRBJ2-3
d_gene: .
v_gene: TRBV5-1
CDR3nt: TGCGCCAGCAGCTCCTTTGGTGCGAACACAGATACGCAGTATTTT
CDR3aa: CASSSFGANTDTQYF

abundance: .
j_gene: TRBJ1-5
d_gene: TRBD1
v_gene: TRBV5-1
CDR3nt: TGCGCCAGCAGTAGTGGACAGGGGGCTCTTCAGCCCCAGCATTTT
CDR3aa: CASSSGQGALQPQHF

abundance: .
j_gene: TRBJ2-1
d_gene: .
v_gene: TRBV24-1
CDR3nt: TGTGCCACCTCTATGGAGAGGGAGCAGTTCTTC
CDR3aa: CATSMEREQFF

abundance: .
j_gene: TRBJ2-1
d_gene: .
v_gene: TRBV6-1
CDR3nt: TGTGCCAGCAGTGAAGGTCTTAACCTAAACAATGAGCAGTTCTTC
CDR3aa: CASSEGLNLNNEQFF

abundance: .
j_gene: TRBJ2-7
d_gene: .
v_gene: TRBV6-1
CDR3nt: TGTGCCAGCAGTGAAATCGGGATCGACGAGCAGTACTTC
CDR3aa: CASSEIGIDEQYF

abundance: .
j_gene: TRBJ2-5
d_gene: TRBD2
v_gene: TRBV4-1
CDR3nt: TGCGCCAGCAGCCAAGATTTCGGGACTAGTTTTATACAAGAGACCCAGTACTTC
CDR3aa: CASSQDFGTSFIQETQYF

abundance: .
j_gene: TRBJ1-2
d_gene: .
v_gene: TRBV30
CDR3nt: TGTGCCTGGGAGACCGACGGTGGGCCCTATGGCTACACCTTC
CDR3aa: CAWETDGGPYGYTF

abundance: .
j_gene: TRBJ2-3
d_gene: TRBD2
v_gene: TRBV7-3
CDR3nt: TGTGCCAGCAGCGCCCTTGGTAGAGGGAGGGGCACAGATACGCAGTATTTT
CDR3aa: CASSALGRGRGTDTQYF

abundance: once
j_gene: TRBJ1-1
d_gene: .
v_gene: TRBV4-2
CDR3nt: TGTGCCAGCAGCCCACGAACCGCCGGTCGCACTGAAGCTTTCTTT
CDR3aa: CASSPRTAGRTEAFF

abundance: .
j_gene: TRBJ2-1
d_gene: TRBD2
v_gene: TRBV3-1/TRBV3-2
CDR3nt: TGTGCCAGCAGCACACGACTAGCGGGAGGGCCTGGTGAGCAGTTCTTC
CDR3aa: CASSTRLAGGPGEQFF

abundance: .
j_gene: TRBJ2-2
d_gene: .
v_gene: TRBV19
CDR3nt: TGTGCCAGTAGTATCGACAGAAACACCGGGGAGCTGTTTTTT
CDR3aa: CASSIDRNTGELFF

abundance: .
j_gene: TRBJ2-6
d_gene: .
v_gene: TRBV7-3
CDR3nt: TGTGCCAGCAGCTCGGGTCTAGGGGCCAACGTCCTGACTTTC
CDR3aa: CASSSGLGANVLTF

abundance: .
j_gene: TRBJ2-7
d_gene: TRBD1
v_gene: TRBV7-7
CDR3nt: TGTGCCAGCAGCCAGGGGACAGGGTACGAGCAGTACTTC
CDR3aa: CASSQGTGYEQYF

abundance: .
j_gene: TRBJ1-4
d_gene: .
v_gene: TRBV15
CDR3nt: TGTGCCACCGGCGCGGGACTCTCGAGTGAAAAACTGTTTTTT
CDR3aa: CATGAGLSSEKLFF

abundance: .
j_gene: TRBJ2-1
d_gene: TRBD1
v_gene: TRBV7-3
CDR3nt: TGTGCCAGCAGCCGCTCCGGGACAGGGATGAATGAGCAGTTCTTC
CDR3aa: CASSRSGTGMNEQFF

abundance: .
j_gene: TRBJ2-2
d_gene: TRBD2
v_gene: TRBV3-1/TRBV3-2
CDR3nt: TGTGCCAGCAGCGCCCCCGGGACTAGTCTCCCCGGGGAGCTGTTTTTT
CDR3aa: CASSAPGTSLPGELFF

abundance: .
j_gene: TRBJ1-4
d_gene: .
v_gene: TRBV5-4
CDR3nt: TGTGCCAGCAGCGCACAGGGTAACGGGGAAAAACTGTTTTTT
CDR3aa: CASSAQGNGEKLFF

abundance: .
j_gene: TRBJ1-4
d_gene: .
v_gene: TRBV30
CDR3nt: TGTGCCTGGAGTGTACGGGGGGTTAATGAAAAACTGTTTTTT
CDR3aa: CAWSVRGVNEKLFF

abundance: .
j_gene: TRBJ2-5
d_gene: TRBD1
v_gene: TRBV6-5
CDR3nt: TGTGCCAGCAGCTTGACAGGGGATTTGGGAGAGACCCAGTACTTC
CDR3aa: CASSLTGDLGETQYF

abundance: .
j_gene: TRBJ2-7
d_gene: TRBD1
v_gene: TRBV10-1
CDR3nt: TGCGCCAGCAGCACAGGGGCAGGCGAGCAGTACTTC
CDR3aa: CASSTGAGEQYF

abundance: .
j_gene: TRBJ2-1
d_gene: TRBD2
v_gene: TRBV11-2
CDR3nt: TGTGCCAGCAGCTTAGGGGCTGCGGGAGGCGGAAGGAATGAGCAGTTCTTC
CDR3aa: CASSLGAAGGGRNEQFF

abundance: .
j_gene: TRBJ2-2
d_gene: TRBD1
v_gene: TRBV19
CDR3nt: TGTGCCAGTAGTATTGGGCCGGGACAGGGTACCGGGGAGCTGTTTTTT
CDR3aa: CASSIGPGQGTGELFF

abundance: once
j_gene: TRBJ2-1
d_gene: TRBD2
v_gene: TRBV9
CDR3nt: TGTGCCAGCAGCGTAGTGCCGGGTGGGCTAGCGGGCCCCAATGAGCAGTTCTTC
CDR3aa: CASSVVPGGLAGPNEQFF

abundance: .
j_gene: TRBJ2-2
d_gene: TRBD2
v_gene: TRBV3-1/TRBV3-2
CDR3nt: TGTGCCAGCAGCCAAGGACTAGCGGGAGCCGGGGAGCTGTTTTTT
CDR3aa: CASSQGLAGAGELFF

abundance: .
j_gene: TRBJ2-3
d_gene: .
v_gene: TRBV19
CDR3nt: TGTGCCAGTAATAACAGGGTGACGGATACGCAGTATTTT
CDR3aa: CASNNRVTDTQYF

abundance: .
j_gene: TRBJ1-5
d_gene: .
v_gene: TRBV19
CDR3nt: TGTGCCAGTAGTATACCGGCGGTGAATCAGCCCCAGCATTTT
CDR3aa: CASSIPAVNQPQHF